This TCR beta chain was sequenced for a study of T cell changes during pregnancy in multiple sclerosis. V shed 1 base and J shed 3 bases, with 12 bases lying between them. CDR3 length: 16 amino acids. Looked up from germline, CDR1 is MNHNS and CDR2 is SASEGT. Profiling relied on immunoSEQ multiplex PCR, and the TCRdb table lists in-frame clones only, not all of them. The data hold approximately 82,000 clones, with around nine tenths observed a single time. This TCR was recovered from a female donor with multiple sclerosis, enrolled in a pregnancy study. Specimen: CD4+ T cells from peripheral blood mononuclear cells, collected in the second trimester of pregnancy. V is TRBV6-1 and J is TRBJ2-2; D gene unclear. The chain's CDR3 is CASSEEPRLYTGELFF. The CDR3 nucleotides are TGTGCCAGCAGTGAAGAACCCAGACTTTACACCGGGGAGCTGTTTTTT.